This TCR beta chain originates from a study of blood T cell repertoires in COVID-19. Some clones are missing from TCRdb's copy, which holds only in-frame ones; the method was immunoSEQ multiplex PCR. The data hold approximately 530,000 clones, with roughly 89% observed a single time. With V trimmed by 4 bases and J by 7 bases, 6 bases remained unmatched. The CDR3 consists of 13 residues. Germline V gene sequence: CDR1 SGHRS, CDR2 YFSETQ. The sequence came from a woman between 45 and 65 years old with COVID-19, enrolled during active disease. What was sequenced was peripheral blood. The rearrangement uses TRBV5-1 and TRBJ1-2; 8 bases fit TRBD1. CDR3: CASSAQGVRGYTF. In nucleotides, the CDR3 is TGCGCCAGCAGCGCACAGGGGGTTCGTGGCTACACCTTC. Full variable domain (missing parts from reference TRBV5-1 and TRBJ1-2): KAGVTQTPRYLIKTRGQQVTLSCSPISGHRSVSWYQQTPGQGLQFLFEYFSETQRNKGNFPGRFSGRQFSNSRSEMNVSTLELGDSALYLCASSAQGVRGYTFGSGTRLTVV.